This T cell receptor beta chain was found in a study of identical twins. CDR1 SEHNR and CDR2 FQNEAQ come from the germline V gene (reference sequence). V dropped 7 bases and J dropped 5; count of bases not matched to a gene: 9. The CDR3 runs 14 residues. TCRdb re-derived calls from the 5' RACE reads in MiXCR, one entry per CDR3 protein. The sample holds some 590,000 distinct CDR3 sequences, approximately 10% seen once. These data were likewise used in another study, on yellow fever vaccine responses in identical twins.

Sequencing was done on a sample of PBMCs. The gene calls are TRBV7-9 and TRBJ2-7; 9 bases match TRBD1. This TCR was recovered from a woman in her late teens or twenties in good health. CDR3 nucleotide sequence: TGTGCCAGCATCTCTCAGGACAGGGGAGACGAGCAGTACTTC. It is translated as CASISQDRGDEQYF.